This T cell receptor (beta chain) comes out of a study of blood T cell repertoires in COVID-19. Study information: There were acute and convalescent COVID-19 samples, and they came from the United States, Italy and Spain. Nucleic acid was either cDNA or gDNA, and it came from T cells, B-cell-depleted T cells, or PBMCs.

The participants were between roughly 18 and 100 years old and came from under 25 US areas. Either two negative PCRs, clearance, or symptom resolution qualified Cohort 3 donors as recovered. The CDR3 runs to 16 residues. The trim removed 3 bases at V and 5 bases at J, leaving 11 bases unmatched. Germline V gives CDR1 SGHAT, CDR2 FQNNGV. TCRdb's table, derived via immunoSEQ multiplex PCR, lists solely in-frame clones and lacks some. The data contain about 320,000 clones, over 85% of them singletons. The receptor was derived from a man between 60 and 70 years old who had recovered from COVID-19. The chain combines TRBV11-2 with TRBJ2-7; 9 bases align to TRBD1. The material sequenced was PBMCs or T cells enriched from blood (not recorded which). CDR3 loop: CASSLFSDGTGNEQYF. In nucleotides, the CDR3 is TGTGCCAGCAGCTTGTTTAGTGACGGGACAGGGAACGAGCAGTACTTC.